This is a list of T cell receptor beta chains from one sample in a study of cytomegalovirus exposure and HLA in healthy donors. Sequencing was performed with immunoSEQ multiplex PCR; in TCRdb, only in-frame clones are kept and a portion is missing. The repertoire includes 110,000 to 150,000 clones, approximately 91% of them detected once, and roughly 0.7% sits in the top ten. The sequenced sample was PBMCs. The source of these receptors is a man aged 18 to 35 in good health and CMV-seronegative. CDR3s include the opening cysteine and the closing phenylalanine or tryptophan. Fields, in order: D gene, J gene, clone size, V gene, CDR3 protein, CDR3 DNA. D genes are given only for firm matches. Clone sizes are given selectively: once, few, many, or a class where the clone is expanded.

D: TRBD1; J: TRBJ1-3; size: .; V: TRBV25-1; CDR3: CASSRTGTSGNTIYF; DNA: TGTGCCAGCAGTCGGACAGGGACCTCTGGAAACACCATATATTTT
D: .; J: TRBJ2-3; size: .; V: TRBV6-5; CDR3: CASSYSAKTDTQYF; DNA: TGTGCCAGCAGTTACTCGGCCAAGACAGATACGCAGTATTTT
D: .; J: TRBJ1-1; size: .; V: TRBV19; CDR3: CASSALRNTEAFF; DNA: TGTGCCAGTAGTGCCCTCAGAAACACTGAAGCTTTCTTT
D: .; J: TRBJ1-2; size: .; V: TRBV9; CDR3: CASRSQIGYTF; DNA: TGTGCCAGCCGCTCACAGATTGGCTACACCTTC
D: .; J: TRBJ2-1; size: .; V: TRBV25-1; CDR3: CASSEARRDGNEQFF; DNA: TGTGCCAGCAGTGAAGCGCGGCGGGATGGAAATGAGCAGTTCTTC
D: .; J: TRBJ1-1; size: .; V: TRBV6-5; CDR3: CASSYSPGQSTEAFF; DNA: TGTGCCAGCAGTTACTCTCCGGGACAATCGACTGAAGCTTTCTTT
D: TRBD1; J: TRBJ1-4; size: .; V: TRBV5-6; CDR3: CASSGRGQSNEKLFF; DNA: TGTGCCAGCAGCGGGCGGGGACAGAGTAATGAAAAACTGTTTTTT
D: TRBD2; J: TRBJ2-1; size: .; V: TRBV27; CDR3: CASRKGLAGARDEQFF; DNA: TGTGCCAGCAGGAAAGGGCTAGCGGGAGCGAGGGATGAGCAGTTCTTC
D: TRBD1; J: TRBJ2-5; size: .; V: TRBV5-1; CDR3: CASSLGADRVGETQYF; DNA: TGCGCCAGCAGCTTGGGGGCCGACAGGGTGGGAGAGACCCAGTACTTC
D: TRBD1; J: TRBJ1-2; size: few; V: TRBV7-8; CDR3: CASSPIGTGVYGYTF; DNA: TGTGCCAGCAGCCCGATCGGGACAGGCGTCTATGGCTACACCTTC
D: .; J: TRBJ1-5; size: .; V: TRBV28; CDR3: CASTIGVPQEPQHF; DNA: TGTGCCAGCACAATAGGGGTCCCCCAAGAGCCCCAGCATTTT
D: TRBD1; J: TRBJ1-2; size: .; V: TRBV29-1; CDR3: CSVEDRTGHYGYTF; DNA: TGCAGCGTTGAAGATCGGACAGGGCACTATGGCTACACCTTC
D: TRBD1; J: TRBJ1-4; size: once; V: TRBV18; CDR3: CASSLNTGTGDEKLFF; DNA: TGTGCCAGCTCACTAAATACCGGGACAGGGGATGAAAAACTGTTTTTT
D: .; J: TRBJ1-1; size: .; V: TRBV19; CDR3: CASRILEGGGNTEAFF; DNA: TGTGCCAGTAGGATACTTGAGGGAGGTGGGAACACTGAAGCTTTCTTT
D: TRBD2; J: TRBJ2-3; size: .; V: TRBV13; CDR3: CASSSRLAGNTDTQYF; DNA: TGTGCCAGCAGCTCCAGACTAGCGGGGAATACAGATACGCAGTATTTT
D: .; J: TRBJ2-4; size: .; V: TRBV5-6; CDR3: CASSLRRASIQYF; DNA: TGTGCCAGCAGCTTGCGCAGGGCGAGCATTCAGTACTTC
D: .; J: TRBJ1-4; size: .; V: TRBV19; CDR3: CASTPQGVNEKLFF; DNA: TGTGCCAGTACCCCACAGGGCGTTAATGAAAAACTGTTTTTT
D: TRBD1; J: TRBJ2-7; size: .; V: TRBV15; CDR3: CATSGAGTGLIGQYF; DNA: TGTGCCACCAGCGGTGCCGGGACAGGGCTCATAGGGCAGTACTTC
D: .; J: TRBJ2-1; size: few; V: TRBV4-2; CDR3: CASSHRRGGMGNEQFF; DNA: TGTGCCAGCAGCCACCGGAGAGGAGGGATGGGCAATGAGCAGTTCTTC
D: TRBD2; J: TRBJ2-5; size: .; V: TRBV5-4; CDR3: CASSLGVGAGQETQYF; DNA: TGTGCCAGCAGCTTGGGGGTCGGAGCGGGGCAAGAGACCCAGTACTTC
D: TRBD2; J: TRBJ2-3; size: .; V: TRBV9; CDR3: CASSVSGVKDTQYF; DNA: TGTGCCAGCAGCGTTAGCGGGGTGAAAGATACGCAGTATTTT
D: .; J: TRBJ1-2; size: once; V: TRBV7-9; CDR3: CASSLGLFGYTF; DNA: TGTGCCAGCAGCTTAGGGCTCTTTGGCTACACCTTC
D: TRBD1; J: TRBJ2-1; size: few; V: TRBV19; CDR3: CASSPRGQRNEQFF; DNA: TGTGCCAGTAGCCCGAGGGGACAGAGAAATGAGCAGTTCTTC
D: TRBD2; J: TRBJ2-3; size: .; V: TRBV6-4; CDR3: CASSRLAGTDTQYF; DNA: TGTGCCAGCAGCCGACTAGCGGGCACAGATACGCAGTATTTT
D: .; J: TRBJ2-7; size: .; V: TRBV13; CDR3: CASSLDGGISYEQYF; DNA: TGTGCCAGCAGCTTAGACGGGGGAATATCCTACGAGCAGTACTTC
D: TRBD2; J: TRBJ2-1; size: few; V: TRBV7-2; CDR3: CASSSTTSGRNEQFF; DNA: TGTGCCAGCAGCTCCACAACTAGCGGGAGGAATGAGCAGTTCTTC
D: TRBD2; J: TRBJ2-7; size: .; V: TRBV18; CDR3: CASSPPGLAGGRGEQYF; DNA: TGTGCCAGCTCACCACCGGGACTAGCGGGGGGGCGAGGCGAGCAGTACTTC
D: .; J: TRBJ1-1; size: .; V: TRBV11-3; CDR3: CASRSTGFPPIMNTEAFF; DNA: TGTGCCAGCAGGAGTACAGGGTTCCCCCCGATAATGAACACTGAAGCTTTCTTT
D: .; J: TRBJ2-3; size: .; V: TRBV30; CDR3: CAWSQGLPDRTDTQYF; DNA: TGTGCCTGGAGCCAAGGACTACCCGACCGCACAGATACGCAGTATTTT
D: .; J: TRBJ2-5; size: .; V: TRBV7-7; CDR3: CASSLGTGRGETQYF; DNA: TGTGCCAGCAGCTTAGGGACAGGGAGGGGAGAGACCCAGTACTTC
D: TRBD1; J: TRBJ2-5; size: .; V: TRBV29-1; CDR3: CSASPRDREETQYF; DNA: TGCAGCGCCAGTCCCCGGGACAGAGAAGAGACCCAGTACTTC
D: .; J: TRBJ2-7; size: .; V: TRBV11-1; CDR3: CASSSRDTYEQYF; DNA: TGTGCCAGCAGCTCCAGGGACACCTACGAGCAGTACTTC
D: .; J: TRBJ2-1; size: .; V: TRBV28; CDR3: CASSLSRSSYNEQFF; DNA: TGTGCCAGCAGTTTAAGTCGGAGCTCCTACAATGAGCAGTTCTTC
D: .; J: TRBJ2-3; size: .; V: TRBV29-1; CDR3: CSVEDGGGGDTQYF; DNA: TGCAGCGTTGAAGATGGAGGGGGCGGGGATACGCAGTATTTT
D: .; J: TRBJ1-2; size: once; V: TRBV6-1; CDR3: CASKKGRSYTF; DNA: TGTGCCAGCAAAAAGGGGAGGTCCTACACCTTC
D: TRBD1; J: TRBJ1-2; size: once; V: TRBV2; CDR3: CASSETGAPNYGYTF; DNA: TGTGCCAGCAGTGAGACAGGGGCCCCTAACTATGGCTACACCTTC
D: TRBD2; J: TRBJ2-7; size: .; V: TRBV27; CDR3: CASSFAAGAYEQYF; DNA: TGTGCCAGCAGTTTCGCGGCGGGAGCTTACGAGCAGTACTTC
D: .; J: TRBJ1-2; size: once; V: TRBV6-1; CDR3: CALERGAGNYGYTF; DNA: TGTGCCCTAGAGCGGGGGGCGGGTAACTATGGCTACACCTTC
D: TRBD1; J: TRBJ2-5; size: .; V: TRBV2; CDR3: CASSTGQGYEETQYF; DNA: TGTGCCAGCAGTACTGGACAGGGGTACGAGGAGACCCAGTACTTC
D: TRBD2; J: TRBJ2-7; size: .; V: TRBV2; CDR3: CASSGASGARGVQYF; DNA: TGTGCCAGCAGTGGGGCTAGCGGGGCCCGGGGGGTGCAGTACTTC
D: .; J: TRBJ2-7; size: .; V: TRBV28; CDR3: CASTPQAITLEQYF; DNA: TGTGCCAGCACCCCCCAGGCGATAACCCTGGAGCAGTACTTC
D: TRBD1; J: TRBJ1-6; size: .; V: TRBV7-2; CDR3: CASSPPGTGAGRPLHF; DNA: TGTGCCAGCAGCCCTCCTGGGACAGGGGCCGGGAGACCCCTCCACTTT
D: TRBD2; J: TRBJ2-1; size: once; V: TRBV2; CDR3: CASSEAAGGWYNEQFF; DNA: TGTGCCAGCAGTGAAGCAGCGGGAGGATGGTATAATGAGCAGTTCTTC
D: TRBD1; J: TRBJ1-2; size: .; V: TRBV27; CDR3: CATGDSWGFGYTF; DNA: TGTGCCACCGGGGACAGTTGGGGGTTTGGCTACACCTTC
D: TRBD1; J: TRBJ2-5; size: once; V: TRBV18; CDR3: CASSPPTGESETQYF; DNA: TGTGCCAGCTCACCACCGACAGGGGAATCGGAGACCCAGTACTTC
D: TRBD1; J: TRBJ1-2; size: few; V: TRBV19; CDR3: CASRGQDLTNYGYTF; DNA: TGTGCCAGTCGTGGACAGGACCTAACTAACTATGGCTACACCTTC
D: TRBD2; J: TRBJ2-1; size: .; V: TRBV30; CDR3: CAWRPAGGRGNEQFF; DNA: TGTGCCTGGAGACCCGCGGGGGGGCGGGGCAATGAGCAGTTCTTC
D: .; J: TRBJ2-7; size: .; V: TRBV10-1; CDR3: CASSYLVWEQYF; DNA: TGCGCCAGCAGCTACCTAGTATGGGAGCAGTACTTC
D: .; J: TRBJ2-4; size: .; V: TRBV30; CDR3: CAWSRPPRRQGGTKNIQYF; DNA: TGTGCCTGGAGTCGTCCCCCGCGGAGGCAGGGGGGTACCAAAAACATTCAGTACTTC
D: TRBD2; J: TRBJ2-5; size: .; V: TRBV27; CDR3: CASRIAGGWTQYF; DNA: TGTGCCAGCAGAATAGCGGGGGGGTGGACCCAGTACTTC
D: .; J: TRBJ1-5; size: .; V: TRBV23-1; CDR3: CASSDGWVTGEDDNSNQPQHF; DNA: TGCGCCAGCAGTGATGGATGGGTGACAGGAGAGGATGATAATAGCAATCAGCCCCAGCATTTT
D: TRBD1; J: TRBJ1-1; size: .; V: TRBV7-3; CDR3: CASRRTGSSTEAFF; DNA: TGTGCCAGCAGGAGGACAGGGAGTAGCACTGAAGCTTTCTTT
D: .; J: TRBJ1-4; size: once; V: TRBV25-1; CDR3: CASSHVQGWNEKLFF; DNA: TGTGCCAGCAGTCATGTACAGGGATGGAATGAAAAACTGTTTTTT
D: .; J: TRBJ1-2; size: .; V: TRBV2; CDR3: CASSDYTDYGYTF; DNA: TGTGCCAGCAGTGATTATACGGACTATGGCTACACCTTC
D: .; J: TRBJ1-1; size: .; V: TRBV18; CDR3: CASSPLGHTEAFF; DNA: TGTGCCAGCTCACCATTGGGGCACACTGAAGCTTTCTTT
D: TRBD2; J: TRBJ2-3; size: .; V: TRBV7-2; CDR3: CASLAGRTDTQYF; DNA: TGTGCCAGCCTAGCGGGACGCACAGATACGCAGTATTTT
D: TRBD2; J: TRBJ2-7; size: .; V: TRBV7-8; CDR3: CASSLLSASGYSYEQYF; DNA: TGTGCCAGCAGCTTACTCTCGGCTAGCGGGTACTCCTACGAGCAGTACTTC